This T cell receptor (beta chain) was recorded in a study of blood T cell repertoires in COVID-19. Study at large: Samples representing acute and convalescent COVID-19 were sourced from the United States, Italy and Spain. T cells, B-cell-depleted T cells, or PBMCs supplied cDNA or gDNA.

The V and J ends lost 7 bases and 3 bases respectively, with 12 bases between them. This CDR3 has 13 amino acids. Germline assignment: CDR1 SEHNR and CDR2 FQNEAQ (reference sequence). Under the authors' procedure: Amplifying reference gene primers gave estimates of nucleated cell counts. This table comes from immunoSEQ multiplex PCR, and its TCRdb copy is limited to in-frame clones, with some not included. V, J and clone size derive from that table, while D and trimming were established from the DNA sequence. The data show about 120,000 clones, 70% to 80% seen once. This receptor was obtained from a woman of 80 years or more with acute or convalescent COVID-19. The chain has TRBV7-9 and TRBJ2-5, with a weak D call TRBD2 (6 bases). The sequenced sample consisted of peripheral blood. This chain's CDR3 is CASMRGLKETQYF. DNA of the CDR3: TGTGCCAGCATGAGGGGACTCAAAGAGACCCAGTACTTC.